The entry below describes one TCR beta chain. This clone was counted only a few times. Its recognized antigen is unknown. No base-level quality is on record; no much larger clone is a single base apart. Trimmed from V: 1 base; trimmed from J: 2 bases; junction bases lacking a gene match: 1. Its CDR3 holds 15 amino acids, cysteine through phenylalanine. The CDR3 DNA has 45 bases and is translated from base 1. In the germline V gene, CDR1 corresponds to SGHVS and CDR2 to FNYEAQ. TCRbeta CDR3 regions were amplified from genomic DNA using the immunoSEQ Assay, a bias-controlled multiplex PCR. The study's own analysis went as follows. Within the assay, amplification of reference gene primers was used to estimate how many nucleated cells each sample contained. Sequence reads were collapsed and filtered to measure the absolute abundance of every unique TCRbeta CDR3 rearrangement. Productive Simpson clonality was computed per sample as the square root of Simpson's diversity index over productive rearrangements. Drawn from immuneACCESS, this table holds only the in-frame rearrangements with V and J called that TCRdb kept. Clones are partly lost; checked studies trace under half to an unresolved V gene and leave the rest unexplained. Clone size and the V and J calls come from that table; the DNA yielded D and trimming. Across this sample there are about 90,000 clones, with 65% to 85% seen only once. Around 5.8% of the sample comes from the top ten.

Whole blood was collected in K2EDTA tubes by collaborating institutions according to the institutions' own protocols. For TCRbeta analysis, collaborators shipped samples as frozen whole blood, isolated PBMCs, or DNA extracted from either of those sample types. The data are from a study of blood T cell repertoires in COVID-19 (dated by TCRdb to about 2020). Some background on the complete study: Samples from collaborators originated in the United States, Italy and Spain and spanned both the acute and convalescent phases of COVID-19. The prospective study material was composed of cDNA or gDNA derived from T cells, B-cell-depleted T cells, or PBMCs. The repertoires were released in a freely available public database intended as a resource for research on the immune response to SARS-CoV-2. A de-identified subject ID, COVID-19 status, age in years and sex were almost always included in the sample metadata. The dataset comprised deeply sampled blood TCRbeta repertoires from subjects exposed to, actively infected with, or recovered from COVID-19. Where HLA class I and class II types were available, the types were taken from metadata supplied by the sample provider, not from assay-based typing. The samples were drawn from two sources: the first 160 participants of the ongoing ImmuneRACE study, and 1,200 or so subjects contributed by 6 global collaborators. Broader findings and caveats from the paper: The amount of clinical and demographic metadata varied by source and participant and was provided uncurated.

The clonotype comes from a man aged 60 to 75 with acute or convalescent COVID-19. The chain links TRBV7-6 with TRBJ2-1, and TRBD1 matches 8 of the central bases. The material sequenced was peripheral blood. At the DNA level, the sequence is TGTGCCAGCAGCTTAGAACAGGGGGCCTACAATGAGCAGTTCTTC. Its translation is CASSLEQGAYNEQFF. Supplemented by the reference TRBV7-6 and TRBJ2-1 proteins around the CDR3, the complete variable domain is GAGVSQSPRYKVTKRGQDVALRCDPISGHVSLYWYRQALGQGPEFLTYFNYEAQQDKSGLPNDRFSAERPEGSISTLTIQRTEQRDSAMYRCASSLEQGAYNEQFFGPGTRLTVL.